The present TCR beta chain was sequenced within a study of T cell responses to AZD1222 COVID-19 vaccine. The CDR3 totals 11 residues. Only one count was recorded for this clone. Its antigen is as yet unknown. The assay was immunoSEQ multiplex PCR, and TCRdb's table has in-frame clones only and misses some. Among roughly 140,000 clones listed, around 90% were seen once. Study results and limitations: Repertoire sampling happened only post peak T cell response.

The source material was peripheral blood, sampled on day 0 of AZD1222 vaccination. The source is an adult in good health. The chain has TRBV21-1 and TRBJ1-2. TRBV21-1 is a listed pseudogene. CDR3 coding DNA: TGTGCCAGCAGCCAGAGTCGCAGCTACACCTTC. Protein product: CASSQSRSYTF.